This T cell receptor beta chain came from a study of shared clonotypes between healthy human individuals (dated by TCRdb to between 2020 and 2021). Context from the whole study: Three men and a couple of women, aged 18 to 49 years, made up the cohort. The study deeply sequenced blood TCR repertoires of roughly five healthy adults to estimate repertoire size and the extent of clonotype sharing between individuals. Different laboratories and diverse techniques were used to prepare libraries and sequence TCR repertoires, to increase sequencing depth and limit assay-specific biases. Leukapheresis yielded between about 0.94 and 9.5 billion PBMCs per donor. Per donor, three plates each were used for CD4 naive and CD4 memory, two for CD8 naive, and one for CD8 memory. Study-wide findings and limitations: Compared with non-shared clonotypes, the clonotypes found in all four sorted-subset donors had higher generation probabilities. Rarefaction of sorted-subset datasets indicated incomplete sequencing despite the large sequencing depth. The genetic and exposure-history diversity represented was limited by the small number of donors. Only blood was sampled, and tissue TCR repertoires likely differ from those in blood. Estimated clonotype richness was generally larger for naive than for memory subsets. Based on pairwise subsampling, the degree of clonotype sharing among donors was expected to be affected by sequencing depth. About 5% of naive CD4, around 3.5% of naive CD8, roughly 2.4% of memory CD4, and about 0.4% of memory CD8 clonotypes were shared across a few donors.

Using the deep immunoSEQ assay, TCR CDR3 regions were amplified from genomic DNA by multiplex PCR. Extracted genomic DNA from each cell subset was distributed evenly across all wells of several immunoSEQ 96-well plates, and each plate was treated as a replicate. For sorted subsets, each replicate PCR was loaded with roughly 200 ng genomic DNA, equivalent to 25,000 to 35,000 T cell genomes. The purified libraries were quantified using a Qubit 3.0 fluorometer, sized with a Bioanalyzer 2100, and then quantified again using the KAPA Library Quantification kit. Each immunoSEQ 96-well plate was sequenced on its own single-read 150-cycle Illumina NextSeq 550 flow cell. From the authors' description of their analysis: Because the immunoSEQ output included only junctional sequences and no quality scores, the filtering could not be the same as the filtering used for full-length reads. To assign V/J genes and CDR3, sequences were annotated using PyIR, a Python wrapper for IgBLAST v1.9, with IMGT germline references. Any read was removed if the V/J assignment was weak (E-value above 1e-6), the CDR3 was missing, or the read contained stop codons, out-of-frame junctions, or ambiguous translated residues. V3J clonotypes were defined by identical inferred V gene, J gene, and CDR3 amino acid sequence. Percentage overlap between repertoires was computed as shared unique clonotypes divided by the size of the smaller repertoire. RTK rarefaction, the Chao1 estimator, and Recon v2.1 estimates of unobserved clonotypes were used to assess repertoire richness. Generation probabilities were computed with OLGA for all TCRbeta clonotypes obtained by the gDNA method from four donors. TCRdb took this table from immuneACCESS and kept in-frame rearrangements with V and J called. Such tables lack part of the clones; where checked against another copy, unresolved V genes explain under half of the gap, and the rest is unexplained. V, J and clone size reflect that table, while D and trimming were determined from the DNA. Present in this sample are millions of clones, roughly 96% of which were seen just once. Of the sample, about 0.13% falls within the top ten clones.

Donors were healthy HIV-negative adults with no recently reported acute infections or vaccinations. Every donor was a Caucasian adult residing in Nashville, Tennessee, USA. CD4+ T cells were enriched through magnetic negative selection, after which naive cells were positively selected on CD45RA and the remaining negative fraction served as the memory subset. After blood collection by leukapheresis, PBMCs were isolated using Ficoll-Histopaque density gradient centrifugation and then cryopreserved in the vapor phase of liquid nitrogen. Analytical flow cytometry was used to check the purity and quantity of each magnetically sorted T cell population. Genomic DNA was isolated from every sorted fraction and measured by UV absorbance on a Nanodrop 2000c. CDR3 length: 14 amino acids, cysteine to phenylalanine. Only the CDR3 DNA is retained, 42 bases long and in frame from the first base. The germline V gene specifies SGDLS as CDR1 and YYNGEE as CDR2. V is clipped by 2 bases and J by 1 base, and the sequence between their germline boundaries is 9 bases long.

As for this clone: The antigen it binds to is not known. Base qualities are not at hand, and no much larger clone is one base apart.

This receptor was obtained from a man in his late teens or twenties in good health. Rearrangement joined TRBV9 to TRBJ2-5, with no D gene named confidently. Sequenced: naive CD4+ T cells sorted from blood. Interpreted using the paper, the cell subset or site label stands for: CD45RA+ positively selected. The CDR3 loop reads CASSVRTAQETQYF. The nucleotides are TGTGCCAGCAGCGTCAGGACGGCCCAAGAGACCCAGTACTTC.